The 7 T cell receptor beta chains given below trace back to one sample, sequenced in a study of vaccination and CD4 T cells after COVID-19 (dated by TCRdb to 2022 to 2024). Their antigens are not known. The treatment or condition label here, explained by the study, means: 10-day PBMC culture with coronavirus spike peptide pools or control peptides (ViraFEST assay). Libraries were made using PCR. TCRdb records Illumina iSeq 100 as the sequencer. DNA from cultured CD4+ T cells was subjected to TCR sequencing with the Oncomine TCR Beta short-read assay at the Johns Hopkins FTIC core. TCRdb reran the public reads through fastp at Q25 and MiXCR, keeping productive beta chains. Here each entry gathers all rows of one CDR3 protein and keeps the most common genes and DNA. For this sample there are 20,000 to 25,000 distinct CDR3 sequences; 40% to 50% appear just once. The top ten constitute roughly 8.9% of the sample.

The sample taken for sequencing was CD4+ T cells from blood, cultured in vitro. The receptors shown here come from a human donor who had recovered from COVID-19.

This clonotype was observed a few times. The V gene is TRBV7-2, the J gene TRBJ1-1; unclear D gene. This CDR3 contains 13 residues. Looked up from germline, CDR1 is SGHTA and CDR2 is FQGNSA. V lost 2 bases and J 4 bases, leaving 8 bases between the germline ends. The CDR3: CASSLSVGTEAFF. The CDR3 nucleotides are TGTGCCAGCAGCTTATCGGTCGGCACTGAAGCTTTCTTT.

This clonotype was counted only a few times. The chain recombines TRBV6-1 with TRBJ2-2; TRBD1 agrees at 8 bases. V gave up 7 bases and J gave up 4 bases; unmatched junction bases: 8. This CDR3 is built from 15 residues. The germline V gene encodes CDR1 MNHNS and CDR2 SASEGT. CDR3 sequence reads: CASMKDRDPTGELFF. DNA of the CDR3: TGTGCCAGCATGAAGGACAGGGACCCCACCGGGGAGCTGTTTTTT.

On this clonotype: A junction boundary mismatches the germline segment, possibly from a read error. The genes are TRBV6-2 or TRBV6-3 and TRBJ2-3; D gene uncertain. Germline V CDR1 and CDR2: MNHEY, SVGEGT. CDR3 size: 11 residues. The CDR3 loop is CAGSFLDTQYF. The CDR3 coding sequence is TGTGCCGGCAGTTTCCTGGATACGCAGTATTTT.

The J gene is TRBJ2-1, the V gene TRBV2, with 10 bases lining up with TRBD2. V lost 3 bases, J lost 7 bases, and 6 bases stayed unmatched. The germline CDR1 and CDR2 sequences are SNHLY and FYNNEI. The length of the CDR3 is 15 residues. Written as DNA, the CDR3 is TGTGCCAGCAGTGAGCAGCGGGAGGGCCCGAATGAGCAGTTCTTC. The encoded protein is CASSEQREGPNEQFF.

V gene TRBV20-1 combines with J gene TRBJ1-5; no firm D call. V shed 4 bases and J shed 3 bases, with 10 bases lying between them. Germline assignment: CDR1 DFQATT and CDR2 SNEGSKA (reference sequence). This CDR3 comprises 13 residues. The DNA of the CDR3 is TGCAGTGCTACTAAACCCCACAATCAGCCCCAGCATTTT. Protein sequence: CSATKPHNQPQHF.

The chain's CDR3 is CASSEEGGMSYNEQFF. The CDR3 coding sequence is TGTGCCAGCAGTGAAGAGGGCGGGATGAGTTACAATGAGCAGTTCTTC. The V and J genes are TRBV6-1 and TRBJ2-1; D perhaps matches TRBD2 (6 bases). The CDR3 is 16 residues long. V dropped 1 base and J dropped 4 bases, with 14 bases sitting between them. Germline V gene data show CDR1 as MNHNS and CDR2 as SASEGT.

The chain links TRBV29-1 to TRBJ2-2, with D maybe TRBD2 (6 bases). There are 13 residues in the CDR3. V shed 5 bases and J shed 0 bases, with 7 bases lying between them. Germline CDR1 SQVTM, CDR2 ANQGSEA. The CDR3, as DNA: TGCAGCGTTTCTAGCGCGAACACCGGGGAGCTGTTTTTT. The encoded protein is CSVSSANTGELFF.